What follows are 29 T cell receptor beta chains derived from one specimen sequenced in a study of identical twins. TCRdb ran MiXCR on the 5' RACE reads and lists one entry per CDR3 protein. The repertoire includes under 800,000 distinct CDR3 sequences, less than 25% of them detected once, and roughly 4% sits in the top ten. Separately, the same data were catalogued under a study of T cells expressing NK-cell markers.

The sample consisted of PBMCs. These receptor sequences come from a young woman in good health.

This clonotype was seen a few times. This chain connects TRBV20-1 to TRBJ2-7; D tentatively fits TRBD1 or TRBD2 (5 bases each). V shed 6 bases and J shed 3 bases, with 15 bases lying between them. This CDR3 contains 13 residues. From germline, CDR1 is DFQATT and CDR2 SNEGSKA (reference sequence). The CDR3 DNA follows: TGCAGTGCCACCGGGACCGAGTACTACGAGCAGTACTTC. Translating gives CSATGTEYYEQYF.

The chain couples TRBV12-3 or TRBV12-4 to TRBJ1-1; D may be TRBD1 (5 bases). The CDR3 runs to 14 residues. The ends were cut back, 6 bases at V and 4 bases at J, with 15 bases in the middle. The CDR3 loop is CASRVHDGGTEAFF. In nucleotides, the CDR3 is TGTGCCAGCAGAGTCCACGATGGGGGCACTGAAGCTTTCTTT.

Points on this clonotype: The CDR3 carries no conserved terminal phenylalanine or tryptophan, so it likely arises from a read error. The chain employs TRBV20-1 and TRBJ2-7, with D possibly TRBD2 on 5 matching bases. V dropped 3 bases and J dropped 3 bases, with 18 bases sitting between them. CDR1 is DFQATT, CDR2 SNEGSKA, per germline (reference sequence). This CDR3 region has 15 residues. Written as DNA, the CDR3 is TGCAGTGCTAGTCGCCCTGGGGAGAACATCTACGAGCAGTACTAC. This encodes CSASRPGENIYEQYY.

The V call is TRBV12-3 or TRBV12-4, the J call TRBJ2-7; maybe TRBD1 (5 bases). The V gene lost 2 bases and the J gene lost 7 bases, with 15 bases spanning the gap. This CDR3 has 14 residues. The CDR3 DNA reads TGTGCCAGCAGTTTATGGGCCAGGGCCTGGGAGCAGTACTTC. Its translation is CASSLWARAWEQYF.

Note on this clonotype: The germline gene is not matched at one end of the junction; a read error may be the cause. The CDR3, as DNA: TGTGCTAGCAGCCCTGGGATTAACGGGAATGAGCAGTTCTTC. It codes for CASSPGINGNEQFF. The chain combines TRBV7-7 with TRBJ2-1; no definite D call. The CDR3 runs 14 residues. Germline CDR1 SSHAT, CDR2 FNYEAQ (reference sequence). Using reference TRBV7-7 and TRBJ2-1 for the parts outside the CDR3, the full variable domain is GAGVSQSPRYKVTKRGQDVTLRCDPISSHATLYWYQQALGQGPEFLTYFNYEAQPDKSGLPSDRFSAERPEGSISTLTIQRTEQRDSAMYRCASSPGINGNEQFFGPGTRLTVL.

The chain is built from TRBV20-1 and TRBJ2-4; 12 positions match TRBD2. The V and J ends lost 4 bases and 1 base, in that order; junction bases with no gene match: 11. Germline assignment: CDR1 DFQATT and CDR2 SNEGSKA (reference sequence). The CDR3 consists of 18 residues. The CDR3 here is CSANYLAGGRVAKNIQYF. DNA of the CDR3: TGCAGTGCTAACTACCTAGCGGGGGGGCGGGTTGCCAAAAACATTCAGTACTTC.

There are a few counts of this clonotype. The rearrangement uses TRBV11-2 and TRBJ2-3; 10 nucleotides line up with TRBD2. CDR3 length: 18 residues. V gave up 2 bases and J gave up 5 bases; unmatched junction bases: 13. Germline V lookup: CDR1 SGHAT, CDR2 FQNNGV. The CDR3: CASSLFSRAGGLRDTQYF. The CDR3 nucleotides are TGTGCCAGCAGCTTATTTAGCCGAGCGGGGGGGCTGCGAGATACGCAGTATTTT.

This clonotype was counted only a few times. The rearrangement uses TRBV30 and TRBJ2-3; no clear D. Looked up from germline, CDR1 is GTSNPN and CDR2 is SVGIG (reference sequence). Deletions cut 0 bases from V and 5 bases from J, with 6 bases between. The CDR3 is 12 amino acids. CDR3 region: CAWSVNGDTQYF. The CDR3 DNA sequence: TGTGCCTGGAGTGTAAACGGAGATACGCAGTATTTT.

This clonotype was seen only a few times. The rearrangement uses TRBV6-1 and TRBJ2-2; 7 bases are a match to TRBD1. J gave up 7 bases and V 5 bases, and 13 bases lay outside the gene matches. The CDR3 totals 16 residues. Germline CDR1 and CDR2: MNHNS and SASEGT. CDR3 bases: TGTGCCAGCAGTCCCGGCAGGGGGTATTCAGGCGGGGAGCTGTTTTTT. Amino acids: CASSPGRGYSGGELFF.

The rearrangement joins TRBV9 to TRBJ2-3; D remains ambiguous. CDR1 and CDR2 from the germline V gene are SGDLS and YYNGEE. V lost 4 bases and J 4 bases, leaving 16 bases between the germline ends. The CDR3 consists of 15 residues. CDR3 sequence (DNA): TGTGCCAGCAGCCCCAACGATATGTATTCAGATACGCAGTATTTT. This translates into CASSPNDMYSDTQYF.

This clonotype was counted between two and nine times. This chain uses TRBV27 with TRBJ2-5, with 7 nucleotides matching TRBD2. Germline trimming cut 6 bases from V and 3 bases from J; bases unmatched to any gene: 10. Germline V lookup: CDR1 MNHEY, CDR2 SMNVEV (reference sequence). This CDR3 spans 15 amino acids. CDR3 bases: TGTGCCAGCAGCAGACATCCGGGAGGAGAAGAGACCCAGTACTTC. The encoded protein is CASSRHPGGEETQYF.

This clonotype was observed a handful of times. This chain uses TRBV9 with TRBJ2-1; 9 nucleotides align to TRBD1. The CDR3 runs to 16 residues. From germline, CDR1 is SGDLS and CDR2 YYNGEE. Trimming at V came to 5 bases and at J to 5 bases, leaving 11 bases not matched to a gene. The CDR3 DNA sequence: TGTGCCAGCAGTCCCACAGGGGGCGATTTCAACAATGAGCAGTTCTTC. The encoded protein is CASSPTGGDFNNEQFF.

The chain combines TRBV7-2 with TRBJ2-7; the match to TRBD1 covers 7 bases. The V segment lost 8 bases and the J segment 5 bases; nucleotides outside the gene matches: 12. CDR1 SGHTA and CDR2 FQGNSA come from the germline V gene. The CDR3 extends over 14 amino acids. The CDR3 nucleotides read TGTGCCAGCGGCCCCAGACAGGGTTTCAACGAGCAGTACTTC. It is translated as CASGPRQGFNEQYF.

The V and J genes are TRBV12-3 or TRBV12-4 and TRBJ2-7; weak D call: TRBD1 (6 bases). CDR3 length: 13 residues. V was clipped by 6 bases and J by 7 bases, with 16 bases between them. CDR3 bases: TGTGCCAGCAGCCTTACAGGGTTGAGGGAGCAGTACTTC. This translates into CASSLTGLREQYF.

J is TRBJ1-2 and V is TRBV5-1; D uncertain. CDR1 is SGHRS, CDR2 YFSETQ, per germline. The CDR3 length is 12 residues. Deletions cut 3 bases from V and 5 bases from J, with 8 bases between. The CDR3 region has the DNA TGCGCCAGCAGCTCGGACGTTTATGGCTACACCTTC. It specifies CASSSDVYGYTF.

The table lists this clonotype with a few counts. This rearrangement joins TRBV18 to TRBJ2-1; TRBD2 matches 13 bases. This CDR3 spans 17 amino acids. J gave up 0 bases and V 6 bases, and 5 bases lay outside the gene matches. Germline CDR1 KGHSH, CDR2 LQKENI. The CDR3 bases are TGTGCCAGCTCCCCGACTAGCGGGGGGTTCTCCTACAATGAGCAGTTCTTC. Its protein product is CASSPTSGGFSYNEQFF. Full variable domain (remainder filled in from reference TRBV18 and TRBJ2-1): NAGVMQNPRHLVRRRGQEARLRCSPMKGHSHVYWYRQLPEEGLKFMVYLQKENIIDESGMPKERFSAEFPKEGPSILRIQQVVRGDSAAYFCASSPTSGGFSYNEQFFGPGTRLTVL.

This clonotype turned up a few times. This chain links TRBV20-1 with TRBJ2-1; D possibly matches TRBD1 or TRBD2 (5 bases each). CDR3 size: 14 residues. From germline, CDR1 is DFQATT and CDR2 SNEGSKA (reference sequence). V was trimmed by 6 bases and J by 2 bases, leaving 14 bases between them. Written as DNA, the CDR3 is TGCAGTGCCTCCCCGTTGGGGGCCTACAATGAGCAGTTCTTC. Protein sequence: CSASPLGAYNEQFF.

The chain uses TRBV29-1 and TRBJ2-7; perhaps D is TRBD1 or TRBD2 (5 bases each). Germline values: CDR1 SQVTM, CDR2 ANQGSEA. The CDR3 has 15 amino acids. V dropped 3 bases and J dropped 0 bases, with 15 bases sitting between them. The CDR3 spells CSVDFPGRGSYEQYF. The CDR3 nucleotides read TGCAGCGTTGACTTTCCGGGAAGGGGCTCCTACGAGCAGTACTTC.

The rearrangement joins TRBV24-1 to TRBJ2-7, with D possibly being TRBD1 or TRBD2 (5 bases each). The CDR3 runs 14 residues. Germline V lookup: CDR1 KGHDR, CDR2 SFDVKD. Trimming cost V 6 bases and J 4 bases, with 15 bases left between them. Here the CDR3 DNA reads TGTGCCACCAGTCGACCCGGGACGGATTACGAGCAGTACTTC. Residues: CATSRPGTDYEQYF.

The chain is built from TRBV28 and TRBJ2-7; tentatively, D is TRBD2 (6 bases). Trimming took 3 bases from V and 4 from J, leaving 13 bases between them. The CDR3 contains 14 residues. Germline V gene data show CDR1 as MDHEN and CDR2 as SYDVKM. Here the CDR3 reads CASSFSGGRYEQYF. The CDR3, as DNA: TGTGCCAGCAGTTTCTCCGGAGGGAGATACGAGCAGTACTTC.

This chain joins TRBV5-1 and TRBJ2-1, with 9 bases fitting TRBD1. The CDR3 is 15 residues long. The J segment lost 7 bases and the V segment lost 3 bases, leaving 8 bases of the junction unmatched. In germline, CDR1 is SGHRS, CDR2 YFSETQ. The CDR3 DNA reads as TGCGCCAGCAGCTGGGGACAGGGTCCCTTTAATGAGCAGTTCTTC. Translating gives CASSWGQGPFNEQFF.

This clonotype was seen at least ten times. The gene calls are TRBV20-1 and TRBJ2-7, with TRBD1 as a possible D gene (5 bases). Trimming removed 3 bases at V and 3 bases at J, with 12 bases between. The CDR3 loop spans 13 amino acids. CDR1 is DFQATT, CDR2 SNEGSKA, per germline (reference sequence). This chain's CDR3 is CSASSRQNYEQYF. As DNA, the CDR3 is TGCAGTGCTAGCTCCCGACAGAACTACGAGCAGTACTTC.

V and J are TRBV20-1 and TRBJ1-3, with D possibly matching TRBD1 (6 bases). Germline-derived CDR1 and CDR2 are DFQATT and SNEGSKA (reference sequence). The CDR3 is 16 amino acids. V lost 0 bases and J lost 0, with 12 bases in between. CDR3 DNA sequence: TGCAGTGCTAGAGATCTCGGGGGCATCTCTGGAAACACCATATATTTT. Amino acid sequence: CSARDLGGISGNTIYF.

This clonotype was seen only once. V usage is TRBV7-9 and J usage is TRBJ2-7, with 10 nucleotides matching TRBD1. This CDR3 comprises 14 residues. V gave up 4 bases and J gave up 9 bases; unmatched junction bases: 9. CDR1 is SEHNR, CDR2 FQNEAQ, per germline (reference sequence). DNA for the CDR3: TGTGCCAGCAGCTCGACAGGGGGCGCGGAAGTGCAGTACTTC. It is translated as CASSSTGGAEVQYF.

This clonotype was recorded a few times. The chain combines TRBV10-1 with TRBJ1-5; D possibly corresponds to TRBD1 (5 bases). Trimming cost V 3 bases and J 5 bases, with 17 bases left between them. CDR1 is WNHNN, CDR2 SYGVQD, per germline (reference sequence). This CDR3 comprises 16 residues. The CDR3 here is CASSDPAGDTDQPQHF. CDR3 sequence (DNA): TGCGCCAGCAGTGACCCCGCGGGGGATACGGATCAGCCCCAGCATTTT.

V gene TRBV20-1 combines with J gene TRBJ2-3; D remains unclear. Germline CDR1 DFQATT, CDR2 SNEGSKA (reference sequence). The CDR3 contains 15 residues. V dropped 0 bases and J dropped 2 bases, with 12 bases sitting between them. The CDR3 spells CSAREARGDTDTQYF. Here the CDR3 DNA reads TGCAGTGCTAGAGAAGCCCGCGGCGACACAGATACGCAGTATTTT.

The sample holds many counts of this clonotype. This chain links TRBV7-8 with TRBJ1-1, with D unclear. V lost 2 bases to trimming and J lost 3 bases, with 10 bases between them. CDR1 and CDR2 from the germline V gene are SGHVS and FQNEAQ. This CDR3 has 14 amino acids. For the CDR3, the DNA is TGTGCCAGCAGCTTACCGGGAGGAGACACTGAAGCTTTCTTT. This codes for CASSLPGGDTEAFF.

The V gene is TRBV4-1, the J gene TRBJ2-5; 9 nucleotides line up with TRBD1. This CDR3 contains 14 residues. Germline trimming cut 4 bases from V and 5 bases from J; bases unmatched to any gene: 5. Germline CDR1 is MGHRA and CDR2 is YSYEKL. The CDR3 reads CASSRTGEAETQYF. CDR3 DNA: TGCGCCAGCAGCCGGACAGGGGAGGCCGAGACCCAGTACTTC.

Only a few counts were recorded for this clonotype. The CDR3 spells CASSARGGGSSYNEQFF. The CDR3, as DNA: TGTGCCAGCAGCGCCCGTGGCGGTGGGAGCTCCTACAATGAGCAGTTCTTC. The genes are TRBV9 and TRBJ2-1; D is possibly TRBD2 (5 bases). The CDR3 consists of 17 residues. V was trimmed by 3 bases and J by 0 bases, leaving 16 bases between them. CDR1 and CDR2 (germline): SGDLS, YYNGEE.